Presented here are 5 T cell receptor beta chains from one specimen sequenced in a study of blood T cell repertoires in COVID-19. Data came from immunoSEQ multiplex PCR; TCRdb stores just in-frame clones and leaves some out. The sample comprises around 420,000 clones, roughly 90% of which are singletons, and approximately 2% rests with the top ten. The sample consisted of PBMCs or T cells enriched from blood (not recorded which). The origin of the receptors is a woman aged 40 to 50 with acute COVID-19.

This chain links TRBV2 with TRBJ1-2; D gene unclear. Germline CDR1 is SNHLY and CDR2 is FYNNEI. There are 14 residues in the CDR3. Between the trimmed V and J ends, which lost 1 base and 1 base, there was a span of 7 bases. The CDR3 DNA reads TGTGCCAGCAGTGAAGGGGAGATTAACTATGGCTACACCTTC. Encoded protein: CASSEGEINYGYTF.

The rearrangement uses TRBV7-8 and TRBJ1-5; TRBD1 matches 8 bases. Unmatched junction bases numbered 14, after V lost 1 base and J lost 0 bases. This CDR3 has 20 amino acids. Germline values: CDR1 SGHVS, CDR2 FQNEAQ. The CDR3 sequence: CASSLDGQGFGSYSNQPQHF. For the CDR3, the DNA is TGTGCCAGCAGCTTAGATGGACAGGGATTTGGTAGCTATAGCAATCAGCCCCAGCATTTT.

This sequence joins TRBV15 and TRBJ1-4; perhaps TRBD1 as D (5 bases). The germline V gene has CDR1 LNHNV and CDR2 YYDKDF (reference sequence). This CDR3 is 17 amino acids long. Trimming cost V 0 bases and J 4 bases, with 15 bases left between them. The DNA of the CDR3 is TGTGCCACCAGCAGAGATTTGTTGCAGGGCCTTAATGAAAAACTGTTTTTT. Its protein is CATSRDLLQGLNEKLFF. Combining the CDR3 with reference TRBV15 and TRBJ1-4 gives the whole variable domain DAMVIQNPRYQVTQFGKPVTLSCSQTLNHNVMYWYQQKSSQAPKLLFHYYDKDFNNEADTPDNFQSRRPNTSFCFLDIRSPGLGDTAMYLCATSRDLLQGLNEKLFFGSGTQLSVL.

The V gene is TRBV10-1, the J gene TRBJ1-5; no reliable D call. This CDR3 region has 13 residues. Germline-derived CDR1 and CDR2 are WNHNN and SYGVQD (reference sequence). V dropped 9 bases and J dropped 5 bases, with 14 bases sitting between them. For the CDR3, the DNA is TGCGCCAGGGAGGACGGAATTGATCAGCCCCAGCATTTT. Its translation is CAREDGIDQPQHF.

The chain recombines TRBV14 with TRBJ2-5; the match to TRBD1 covers 7 bases. The CDR3 spans 13 residues. The ends lost 9 bases at V and 5 bases at J; junction bases unmatched: 9. Germline CDR1 SGHDN, CDR2 FVKESK. This CDR3 reads CASRKQGTETQYF. CDR3 bases: TGTGCCAGTCGGAAACAGGGGACGGAGACCCAGTACTTC.